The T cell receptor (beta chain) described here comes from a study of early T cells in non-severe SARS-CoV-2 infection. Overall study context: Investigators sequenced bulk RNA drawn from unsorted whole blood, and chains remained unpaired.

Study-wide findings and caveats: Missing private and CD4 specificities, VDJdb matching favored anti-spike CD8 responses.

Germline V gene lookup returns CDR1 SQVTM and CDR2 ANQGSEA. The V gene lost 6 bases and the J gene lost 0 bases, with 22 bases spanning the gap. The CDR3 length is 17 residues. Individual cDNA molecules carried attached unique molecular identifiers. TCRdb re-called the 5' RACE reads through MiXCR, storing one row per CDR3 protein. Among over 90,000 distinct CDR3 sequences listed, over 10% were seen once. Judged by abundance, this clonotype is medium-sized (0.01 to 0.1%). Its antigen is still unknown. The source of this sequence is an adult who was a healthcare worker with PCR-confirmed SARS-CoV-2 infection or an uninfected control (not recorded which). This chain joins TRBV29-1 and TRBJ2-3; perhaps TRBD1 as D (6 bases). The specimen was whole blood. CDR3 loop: CSVRTHPGQPSTDTQYF. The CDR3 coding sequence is TGCAGCGTCCGCACCCATCCGGGACAACCAAGCACAGATACGCAGTATTTT.